The entry below gives a single T cell receptor (beta chain) sequence along with its context. This entry is derived from a study of blood T cell repertoires in COVID-19. Study context: T cells, B-cell-depleted T cells, or PBMCs supplied cDNA or gDNA.

The CDR3 extends over 17 amino acids. Losses at the gene ends were 1 base for V and 4 bases for J; bases not matched to a gene: 4. Germline CDR1 and CDR2: KGHSH and LQKENI. Original processing methods: Amplifying reference gene primers gave estimates of nucleated cell counts. Method: immunoSEQ multiplex PCR; TCRdb's copy keeps in-frame clones and lacks some. V, J and clone size are those of that table, while D and trimming were read from the DNA. In the table there are approximately 170,000 clones, less than 85% of which are singletons. The TCR originated in a woman aged 25-40 years who had recovered from COVID-19. Sequencing was done on a sample of PBMCs or T cells enriched from blood (not recorded which). This chain joins TRBV18 and TRBJ2-1; 13 bases align to TRBD2. CDR3 sequence reads: CASSPRGTSGNYNEQFF. In DNA form, the CDR3 reads TGTGCCAGCTCACCACGAGGGACTAGCGGGAATTACAATGAGCAGTTCTTC. The whole variable domain, filled in from reference TRBV18 and TRBJ2-1, reads NAGVMQNPRHLVRRRGQEARLRCSPMKGHSHVYWYRQLPEEGLKFMVYLQKENIIDESGMPKERFSAEFPKEGPSILRIQQVVRGDSAAYFCASSPRGTSGNYNEQFFGPGTRLTVL.